One and the same sample provided the 6 T cell receptor beta chains below, sequenced in a study of T cell repertoires in cytomegalovirus infection. MiXCR was run by TCRdb on the reads, yielding one entry per CDR3 protein. The sample gives a few hundred thousand distinct CDR3 sequences, roughly 46% of which show up once; 35% to 50% is in the top ten. These receptors' targets are unknown. Sequencing used cultured PBMCs, obtained from culture after CMV antigen stimulation. These receptor sequences come from a human donor in good health (CMV status not recorded). Some clones in this sample may be carry-over from other donors' samples.

This clonotype was counted between two and nine times. The V call is TRBV11-1, the J call TRBJ2-7, with 9 bases aligning to TRBD1. The CDR3 consists of 14 residues. Germline-derived CDR1 and CDR2 are SGHAT and FQDESV (reference sequence). V shed 4 bases and J 5 bases; nucleotides not matched to a gene: 6. The CDR3 DNA is TGTGCCAGCAGCTCCGGGACAGGGTACGACGAGCAGTACTTC. It encodes CASSSGTGYDEQYF.

The chain is built from TRBV6-1 and TRBJ1-4; 12 bases match TRBD1. V shed 5 bases and J 10 bases; nucleotides not matched to a gene: 5. The germline gives CDR1 MNHNS, CDR2 SASEGT. The CDR3 is made up of 14 amino acids. The CDR3 here is CASSLGQGATKLFF. DNA of the CDR3: TGTGCCAGCAGTCTGGGACAGGGGGCTACAAAACTGTTTTTT.

This clonotype occurred a few times. This chain joins TRBV10-3 and TRBJ2-3, with 10 bases identical to TRBD1. The ends lost 5 bases at V and 0 bases at J; junction bases unmatched: 8. Germline loops: CDR1 ENHRY, CDR2 SYGVKD. This CDR3 has 17 residues. In DNA, the CDR3 is TGTGCCATCAGTACCGGGACAGGGGTTGTTAGCACAGATACGCAGTATTTT. This gives the protein CAISTGTGVVSTDTQYF.

In this sample, this clonotype turned up once. The chain recombines TRBV6-5 with TRBJ1-1; D unresolved. The CDR3 covers 11 residues. V was cut by 10 bases and J by 1 base, with 7 bases left in between. Germline CDR1 reads MNHEY; CDR2 reads SVGAGI. CDR3 nucleotides: TGTGCCACCGCGGAGAACACTGAAGCTTTCTTT. It encodes CATAENTEAFF.

V and J are TRBV19 and TRBJ2-1; 10 bases line up with TRBD2. V shed 7 bases and J 5 bases; nucleotides not matched to a gene: 5. This CDR3 is built from 14 residues. The germline V gene has CDR1 LNHDA and CDR2 SQIVND (reference sequence). The CDR3 coding sequence is TGTGCCAGTAAGCTAGCGGGAGAACACAATGAGCAGTTCTTC. Protein: CASKLAGEHNEQFF.

This clonotype was seen a few times. This chain links TRBV7-2 with TRBJ1-3; the D is unclear. The CDR3 has 14 residues. V was cut by 5 bases and J by 4 bases, with 12 bases left in between. Germline-derived CDR1 and CDR2 are SGHTA and FQGNSA. CDR3 DNA: TGTGCCAGCAGCCCCCAGAGGGAAGGAAACACCATATATTTT. Translated, it gives CASSPQREGNTIYF.